The 28 T cell receptor beta chains below were found in one sample sequenced in a study of Ad26.COV2.S vaccination and SARS-CoV-2 variants. TCRdb's table, derived via immunoSEQ multiplex PCR, lists solely in-frame clones and lacks some. The sample records about 350,000 clones, around 90% being singletons. Treatment: roughly 20 received Ad26.COV2.S at low or high dose, single or two shots; about 5 received placebo; per-sample allocation not given. The samples were gathered on day 63 after the first injection of vaccine or placebo. Sequenced material: peripheral blood, taken in a trial of Ad26.COV2.S vaccine versus placebo. The receptors stem from a person between 18 and 59 years old who received the Ad26.COV2.S COVID-19 vaccine or a placebo.

The chain uses TRBV6-1 and TRBJ1-4; D ambiguous. Germline CDR1 reads MNHNS; CDR2 reads SASEGT. V lost 0 bases, J lost 0 bases, and 8 bases lay in between. The CDR3 length is 16 residues. CDR3 residues: CASSEALAATNEKLFF. DNA for the CDR3: TGTGCCAGCAGTGAAGCGCTTGCGGCAACTAATGAAAAACTGTTTTTT.

The J gene is TRBJ1-1, the V gene TRBV7-3; D perhaps matches TRBD1 (5 bases). Germline lookup yields CDR1 SGHTA and CDR2 FQGTGA. The length of the CDR3 is 15 residues. With 5 bases removed from V and 4 bases from J, the gap between germline ends came to 17 bases. Written as DNA, the CDR3 is TGTGCCAGCAGCCAAGGACACCTTCTTAGCACTGAAGCTTTCTTT. This encodes CASSQGHLLSTEAFF.

This chain joins TRBV11-2 and TRBJ1-5; 7 bases match TRBD1. V gave up 5 bases and J gave up 3 bases; unmatched junction bases: 1. The V gene's germline CDR1 is SGHAT and CDR2 FQNNGV. The CDR3 loop spans 13 amino acids. Written as DNA, the CDR3 is TGTGCCAGCAGCCAGGGGGTCAATCAGCCCCAGCATTTT. Translation gives CASSQGVNQPQHF.

This chain links TRBV30 with TRBJ2-6; no firm D call. From germline, CDR1 is GTSNPN and CDR2 SVGIG (reference sequence). V lost 2 bases and J 0 bases, leaving 8 bases between the germline ends. The CDR3 is made up of 15 amino acids. The CDR3 sequence is CAWSRAFSGANVLTF. CDR3 in DNA: TGTGCCTGGAGTAGGGCCTTCTCTGGGGCCAACGTCCTGACTTTC. The whole variable domain, remainder taken from reference TRBV30 and TRBJ2-6, is SQTIHQWPATLVQPVGSPLSLECTVEGTSNPNLYWYRQAAGRGLQLLFYSVGIGQISSEVPQNLSASRPQDRQFILSSKKLLLSDSGFYLCAWSRAFSGANVLTFGAGSRLTVL.

The V call is TRBV15, the J call TRBJ2-7; no reliable D call. There are 15 residues in the CDR3. Germline assignment: CDR1 LNHNV and CDR2 YYDKDF (reference sequence). With 2 bases removed from V and 2 bases from J, the gap between germline ends came to 13 bases. The CDR3 DNA reads TGTGCCACCAGCAGAAATAAACACCTCGCCTACGAGCAGTACTTC. Its protein is CATSRNKHLAYEQYF.

This rearrangement joins TRBV30 to TRBJ1-2; D might be TRBD1 (6 bases). CDR1 is GTSNPN, CDR2 SVGIG, per germline (reference sequence). Trimming took 4 bases from V and 1 from J, leaving 25 bases between them. This CDR3 is built from 18 residues. CDR3 residues: CAWTRWGQGSVGNYGYTF. The CDR3 DNA is TGTGCCTGGACTCGCTGGGGGCAGGGGTCAGTAGGTAACTATGGCTACACCTTC.

The genes are TRBV30 and TRBJ2-6, with unresolved D. The V end was cut by 5 bases, the J end by 0 bases, with 11 bases between. Germline CDR1 is GTSNPN and CDR2 is SVGIG (reference sequence). CDR3 size: 15 residues. The CDR3 loop is CAWQYRLSGANVLTF. Written as DNA, the CDR3 is TGTGCCTGGCAATACCGGCTCTCTGGGGCCAACGTCCTGACTTTC.

The rearrangement links TRBV21-1 to TRBJ2-3; the D call TRBD2 from the table was never checked on the DNA. TRBV21-1 is flagged as a pseudogene. This CDR3 has 15 residues. Here the CDR3 DNA reads TGTGCCAGCAGCAAAGCGGAGCGCCGCACAGATACGCAGTATTTT. Translated, it gives CASSKAERRTDTQYF.

CDR3 bases: TGTGCCAGCAGCCTGGACGCGAGCTCTGGAAACACCATATATTTT. It yields the protein CASSLDASSGNTIYF. The chain recombines TRBV5-4 with TRBJ1-3; no clear D gene. This CDR3 contains 15 residues. V lost 4 bases to trimming and J lost 0 bases, with 11 bases between them. The germline CDR1 and CDR2 sequences are SGHNT and YYREEE (reference sequence). The whole variable domain, remainder taken from reference TRBV5-4 and TRBJ1-3, is ETGVTQSPTHLIKTRGQQVTLRCSSQSGHNTVSWYQQALGQGPQFIFQYYREEENGRGNFPPRFSGLQFPNYSSELNVNALELDDSALYLCASSLDASSGNTIYFGEGSWLTVV.

CDR3 region: CAWSLDRAGNGYTF. The CDR3 nucleotides read TGTGCCTGGAGTTTGGACAGGGCCGGCAATGGCTACACCTTC. The V gene is TRBV30, the J gene TRBJ1-2, with 8 bases lining up with TRBD1. The V and J ends lost 2 bases and 6 bases, in that order; junction bases with no gene match: 8. In germline, CDR1 is GTSNPN, CDR2 SVGIG (reference sequence). The CDR3 spans 14 residues. Full variable domain (remainder filled in from reference TRBV30 and TRBJ1-2): SQTIHQWPATLVQPVGSPLSLECTVEGTSNPNLYWYRQAAGRGLQLLFYSVGIGQISSEVPQNLSASRPQDRQFILSSKKLLLSDSGFYLCAWSLDRAGNGYTFGSGTRLTVV.

This chain joins TRBV28 and TRBJ1-5; tentatively, D is TRBD1 (6 bases). V was pared by 10 bases and J by 3 bases, with 25 bases between. The CDR3 length is 17 residues. CDR1 is MDHEN and CDR2 is SYDVKM in the germline V gene. For the CDR3, the DNA is TGTGCCACCACGGAGTGGGGTAGGGGGGATACCAATCAGCCCCAGCATTTT. Translated, it gives CATTEWGRGDTNQPQHF.

This sequence joins TRBV4-1 and TRBJ2-3; 9 nucleotides line up with TRBD2. Looked up from germline, CDR1 is MGHRA and CDR2 is YSYEKL. This CDR3 has 17 residues. V dropped 4 bases and J dropped 5; count of bases not matched to a gene: 13. CDR3 in amino acids: CASSPPRGSGGKDTQYF. DNA of the CDR3: TGCGCCAGCAGCCCACCAAGGGGTAGCGGGGGTAAAGATACGCAGTATTTT.

About this clone itself: This same CDR3 is encoded by further DNA sequences in the sample. The rearrangement joins TRBV6-5 to TRBJ1-6, with D unresolved. The ends were cut back, 4 bases at V and 7 bases at J, with 11 bases in the middle. The CDR3 consists of 14 residues. The germline gives CDR1 MNHEY, CDR2 SVGAGI. In DNA, the CDR3 is TGTGCCAGCAGTTCGCTACAGAAGAATTCACCCCTCCACTTT. Translated, it gives CASSSLQKNSPLHF.

V and J are TRBV27 and TRBJ1-1; a possible D gene is TRBD1 (6 bases). V lost 2 bases, J lost 3 bases, and 10 bases lay in between. Germline CDR1 reads MNHEY; CDR2 reads SMNVEV (reference sequence). This CDR3 region has 14 residues. CDR3 sequence: CASSLTGLDTEAFF. CDR3 DNA: TGTGCCAGCAGTTTAACAGGGTTGGACACTGAAGCTTTCTTT.

Only one count was recorded for this clone. The rearrangement links TRBV7-2 to TRBJ1-2; 9 positions match TRBD1. The CDR3 covers 16 residues. J lost 4 bases, V lost 5 bases, and 11 bases had no gene match. The V gene's germline CDR1 is SGHTA and CDR2 FQGNSA. In DNA, the CDR3 is TGTGCCAGCAGCGCCTCGGGACAGGGTGTCATCTATGGCTACACCTTC. Translation: CASSASGQGVIYGYTF.

This clone was seen only once. The rearrangement uses TRBV5-4 and TRBJ2-3; D unclear. Germline-derived CDR1 and CDR2 are SGHNT and YYREEE (reference sequence). The germline V and J ends were trimmed by 3 bases and 9 bases, with 14 bases remaining between them. This CDR3 has 13 residues. CDR3 protein: CASSSSQPSTQYF. CDR3 nucleotide sequence: TGTGCCAGCAGCTCCAGTCAGCCGAGCACGCAGTATTTT.

The chain joins TRBV5-1 to TRBJ1-2; possibly TRBD1 for D (6 bases). Trimming pared 4 bases from V and 7 bases from J, leaving 14 bases between. From germline, CDR1 is SGHRS and CDR2 YFSETQ. The CDR3 spans 13 residues. CDR3 nucleotide sequence: TGCGCCAGCAGCGAGAGGACAGTGGGTGGCTACACCTTC. It translates to CASSERTVGGYTF.

The chain recombines TRBV18 with TRBJ2-2; 12 bases align to TRBD2. The V segment lost 3 bases and the J segment 2 bases; nucleotides outside the gene matches: 7. CDR3 length equals 18 residues. Germline V lookup: CDR1 KGHSH, CDR2 LQKENI. Here the CDR3 reads CASSPLAGGLYNTGELFF. CDR3 in DNA: TGTGCCAGCTCACCTCTAGCGGGAGGGCTGTATAACACCGGGGAGCTGTTTTTT. Looking up the rest from reference TRBV18 and TRBJ2-2 gives the full variable domain: NAGVMQNPRHLVRRRGQEARLRCSPMKGHSHVYWYRQLPEEGLKFMVYLQKENIIDESGMPKERFSAEFPKEGPSILRIQQVVRGDSAAYFCASSPLAGGLYNTGELFFGEGSRLTVL.

This clone was seen a few times. This chain connects TRBV19 to TRBJ2-7; 10 bases align to TRBD1. This CDR3 region has 15 residues. CDR1 is LNHDA, CDR2 SQIVND, per germline (reference sequence). With 3 bases clipped from V and 4 bases from J, the junction kept 6 bases outside the gene matches. The CDR3: CASSIQTGGRYEQYF. The DNA for the CDR3 is TGTGCCAGTAGTATCCAGACAGGGGGCAGGTACGAGCAGTACTTC.

The chain couples TRBV4-1 to TRBJ1-3; D is uncertain. The CDR3 is 14 residues long. Germline assignment: CDR1 MGHRA and CDR2 YSYEKL. The V and J ends lost 1 base and 3 bases respectively, with 7 bases between them. Here the CDR3 reads CASSQVDGGNTIYF. CDR3 bases: TGCGCCAGCAGCCAAGTAGACGGTGGAAACACCATATATTTT.

The rearrangement links TRBV6-5 to TRBJ2-1, with D tentatively TRBD1 (6 bases). Per germline, CDR1 MNHEY and CDR2 SVGAGI. The CDR3 extends over 13 amino acids. V was cut by 6 bases and J by 4 bases, with 10 bases left in between. The CDR3 region is CASSRTGYNEQFF. In DNA, the CDR3 is TGTGCCAGCAGCCGAACAGGGTACAATGAGCAGTTCTTC.

This clone is a singleton in its sample. The chain links TRBV25-1 to TRBJ1-2; 7 nucleotides agree with TRBD1. Trimming took 8 bases from V and 0 from J; bases not matched to a gene: 6. CDR1 is MGHDK and CDR2 is SYGVNS in the germline V gene. This CDR3 contains 14 residues. CDR3 nucleotide sequence: TGTGCCAGCCATGGGACAGCCCCTAACTATGGCTACACCTTC. The encoded protein is CASHGTAPNYGYTF.

The rearrangement uses TRBV4-3 and TRBJ1-2; D unclear. In germline, CDR1 is LGHNA, CDR2 YSLEER. Trimming stripped 0 bases from V and 6 bases from J, with 11 bases between. The CDR3 contains 14 residues. CDR3 nucleotide sequence: TGCGCCAGCAGCCAAGATTTCCGGGGAAATGGCTACACCTTC. This translates into CASSQDFRGNGYTF.

The gene calls are TRBV11-2 and TRBJ1-6, with D uncertain. Germline CDR1 reads SGHAT; CDR2 reads FQNNGV. The CDR3 is 13 amino acids. Trimming left V 1 base short and J 9 bases short, with 7 bases between. CDR3 sequence (DNA): TGTGCCAGCAGCTTAGTTCAGATTTCACCCCTCCACTTT. Protein: CASSLVQISPLHF.

The chain joins TRBV6-5 to TRBJ2-6; D unresolved. The CDR3 is 12 amino acids. V dropped 8 bases and J dropped 4 bases, with 6 bases sitting between them. From germline, CDR1 is MNHEY and CDR2 SVGAGI. DNA for the CDR3: TGTGCCAGCGGCGGCGGGGCCAACGTCCTGACTTTC. Protein sequence: CASGGGANVLTF.

The V call is TRBV5-8, the J call TRBJ1-1; TRBD1 agrees at 8 bases. The germline V gene encodes CDR1 SGHTS and CDR2 YDEGEE. With V trimmed by 5 bases and J by 5 bases, 14 bases remained unmatched. The CDR3 spans 16 residues. CDR3 sequence reads: CASSFVVGTGETEAFF. CDR3 DNA sequence: TGTGCCAGCAGTTTTGTGGTCGGGACAGGAGAAACTGAAGCTTTCTTT.

The chain joins TRBV7-2 to TRBJ1-2, with TRBD1 identical over 8 bases. The ends lost 4 bases at V and 5 bases at J; junction bases unmatched: 6. The CDR3 is 14 amino acids. The germline gives CDR1 SGHTA, CDR2 FQGNSA. CDR3 region: CASSSAGGRYGYTF. DNA for the CDR3: TGTGCCAGCAGCTCCGCAGGGGGCAGGTATGGCTACACCTTC. Supplemented by reference TRBV7-2 and TRBJ1-2, the full variable domain reads GAGVSQSPSNKVTEKGKDVELRCDPISGHTALYWYRQSLGQGLEFLIYFQGNSAPDKSGLPSDRFSAERTGGSVSTLTIQRTQQEDSAVYLCASSSAGGRYGYTFGSGTRLTVV.

The chain uses TRBV28 and TRBJ1-2; a weak D match, TRBD1 (6 bases). The V gene lost 4 bases and the J gene lost 3 bases, with 15 bases spanning the gap. Per germline, CDR1 MDHEN and CDR2 SYDVKM. CDR3 length equals 15 residues. Here the CDR3 DNA reads TGTGCCAGCAGTTCTCACGGGGGGCAAGACTATGGCTACACCTTC. Encoded protein: CASSSHGGQDYGYTF.